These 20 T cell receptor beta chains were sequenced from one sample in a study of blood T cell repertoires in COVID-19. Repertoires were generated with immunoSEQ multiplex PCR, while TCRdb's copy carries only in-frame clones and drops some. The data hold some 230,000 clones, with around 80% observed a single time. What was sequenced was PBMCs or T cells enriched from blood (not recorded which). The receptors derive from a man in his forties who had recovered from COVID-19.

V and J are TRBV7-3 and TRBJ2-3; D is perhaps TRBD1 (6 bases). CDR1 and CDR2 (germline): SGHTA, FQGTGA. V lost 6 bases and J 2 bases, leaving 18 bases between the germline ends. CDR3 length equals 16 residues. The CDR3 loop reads CASRQDSLSPTDTQYF. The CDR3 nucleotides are TGTGCCAGCAGACAGGACAGCCTGAGCCCCACAGATACGCAGTATTTT.

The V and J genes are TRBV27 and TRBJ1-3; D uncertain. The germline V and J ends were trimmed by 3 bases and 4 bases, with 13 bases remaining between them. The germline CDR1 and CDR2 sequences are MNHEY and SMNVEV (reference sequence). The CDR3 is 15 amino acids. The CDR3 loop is CASSLRVGPGNTIYF. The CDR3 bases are TGTGCCAGCAGTTTGAGGGTAGGACCGGGAAACACCATATATTTT.

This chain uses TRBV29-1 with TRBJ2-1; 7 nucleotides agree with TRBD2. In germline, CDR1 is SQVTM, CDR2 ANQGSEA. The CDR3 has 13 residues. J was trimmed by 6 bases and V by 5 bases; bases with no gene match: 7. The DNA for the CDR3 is TGCAGCGTTTTGCGTCTAGCGGCCAATGAGCAGTTCTTC. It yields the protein CSVLRLAANEQFF.

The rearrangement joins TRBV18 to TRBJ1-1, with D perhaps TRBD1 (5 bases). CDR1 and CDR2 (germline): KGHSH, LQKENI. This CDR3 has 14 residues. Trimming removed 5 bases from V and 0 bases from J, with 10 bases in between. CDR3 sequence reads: CASSEGGVNTEAFF. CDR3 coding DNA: TGTGCCAGCTCAGAGGGAGGGGTGAACACTGAAGCTTTCTTT.

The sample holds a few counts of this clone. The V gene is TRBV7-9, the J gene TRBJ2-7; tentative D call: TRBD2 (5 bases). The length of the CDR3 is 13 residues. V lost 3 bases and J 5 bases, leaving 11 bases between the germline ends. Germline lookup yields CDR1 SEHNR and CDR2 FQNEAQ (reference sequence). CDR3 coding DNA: TGTGCCAGCAGCTTCGGGGAAGCCAACGAGCAGTACTTC. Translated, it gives CASSFGEANEQYF.

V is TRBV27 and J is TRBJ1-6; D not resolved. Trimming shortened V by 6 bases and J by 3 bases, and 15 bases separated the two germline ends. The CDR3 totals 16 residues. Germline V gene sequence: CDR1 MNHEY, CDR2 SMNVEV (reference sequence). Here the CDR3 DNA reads TGTGCCAGCAGGCCGGTCCGGGGTATCTATAATTCACCCCTCCACTTT. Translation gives CASRPVRGIYNSPLHF.

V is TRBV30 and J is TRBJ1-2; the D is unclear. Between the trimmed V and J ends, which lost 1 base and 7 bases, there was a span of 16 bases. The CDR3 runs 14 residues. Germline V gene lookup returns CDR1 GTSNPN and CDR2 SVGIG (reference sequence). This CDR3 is CAWSEVAAKGGYTF. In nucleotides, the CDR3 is TGTGCCTGGAGTGAGGTGGCGGCTAAAGGTGGCTACACCTTC. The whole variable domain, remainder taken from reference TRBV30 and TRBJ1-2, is SQTIHQWPATLVQPVGSPLSLECTVEGTSNPNLYWYRQAAGRGLQLLFYSVGIGQISSEVPQNLSASRPQDRQFILSSKKLLLSDSGFYLCAWSEVAAKGGYTFGSGTRLTVV.

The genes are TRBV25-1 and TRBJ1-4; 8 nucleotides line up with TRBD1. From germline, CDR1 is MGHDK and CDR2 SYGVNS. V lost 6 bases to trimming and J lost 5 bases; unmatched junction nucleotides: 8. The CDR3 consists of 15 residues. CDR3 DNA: TGTGCCAGCAGCCCCAGGGGGCTGAGGAATGAAAAACTGTTTTTT. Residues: CASSPRGLRNEKLFF.

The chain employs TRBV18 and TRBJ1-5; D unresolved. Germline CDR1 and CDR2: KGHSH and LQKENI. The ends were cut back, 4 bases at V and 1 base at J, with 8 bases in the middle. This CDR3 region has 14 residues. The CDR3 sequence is CASSQTESNQPQHF. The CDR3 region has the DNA TGTGCCAGCTCACAAACAGAAAGCAATCAGCCCCAGCATTTT.

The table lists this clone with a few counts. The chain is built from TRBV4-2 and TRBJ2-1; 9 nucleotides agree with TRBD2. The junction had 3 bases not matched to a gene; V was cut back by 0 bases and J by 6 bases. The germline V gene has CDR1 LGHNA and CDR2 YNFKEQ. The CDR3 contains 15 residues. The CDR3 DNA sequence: TGTGCCAGCAGCCAAGATAGCGGGAGAGGCAATGAGCAGTTCTTC. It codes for CASSQDSGRGNEQFF.

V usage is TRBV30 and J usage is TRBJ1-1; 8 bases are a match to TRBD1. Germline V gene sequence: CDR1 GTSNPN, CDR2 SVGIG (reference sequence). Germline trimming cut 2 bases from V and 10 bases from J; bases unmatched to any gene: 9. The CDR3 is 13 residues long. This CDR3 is CAWSRDRPLGAFF. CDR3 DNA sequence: TGTGCCTGGAGTCGGGACAGGCCCTTGGGAGCTTTCTTT.

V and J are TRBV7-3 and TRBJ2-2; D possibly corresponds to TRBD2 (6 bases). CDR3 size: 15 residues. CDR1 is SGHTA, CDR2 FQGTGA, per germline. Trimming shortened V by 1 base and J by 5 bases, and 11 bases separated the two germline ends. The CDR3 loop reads CASSLSSGRTGELFF. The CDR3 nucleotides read TGTGCCAGCAGCTTAAGTTCAGGGAGGACCGGGGAGCTGTTTTTT.

CDR3 protein: CASSLDPPGQGGEKLFF. Here the CDR3 DNA reads TGTGCCAGCAGCTTAGATCCCCCAGGGCAGGGAGGGGAAAAACTGTTTTTT. This chain links TRBV11-2 with TRBJ1-4; tentatively, D is TRBD1 (5 bases). The V end lost 0 bases, the J end lost 8 bases, and 19 bases lay between the germline ends. Per germline, CDR1 SGHAT and CDR2 FQNNGV. This CDR3 spans 17 amino acids.

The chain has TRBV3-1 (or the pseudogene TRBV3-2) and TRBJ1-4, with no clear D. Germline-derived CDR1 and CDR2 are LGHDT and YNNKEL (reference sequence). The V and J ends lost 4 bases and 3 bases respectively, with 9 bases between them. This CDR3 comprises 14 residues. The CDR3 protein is CASSRRGSNEKLFF. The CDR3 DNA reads TGTGCCAGCAGCCGTCGCGGATCTAATGAAAAACTGTTTTTT.

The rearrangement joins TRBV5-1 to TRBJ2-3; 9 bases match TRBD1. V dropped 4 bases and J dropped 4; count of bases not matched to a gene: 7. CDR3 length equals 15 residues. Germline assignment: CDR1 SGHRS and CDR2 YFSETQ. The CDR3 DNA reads TGCGCCAGCAGCCATGGGACAGGGACGGCAGATACGCAGTATTTT. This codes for CASSHGTGTADTQYF.

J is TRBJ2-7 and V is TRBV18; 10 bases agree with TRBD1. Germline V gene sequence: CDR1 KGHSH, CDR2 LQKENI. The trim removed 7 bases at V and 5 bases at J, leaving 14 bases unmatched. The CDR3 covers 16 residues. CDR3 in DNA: TGTGCCAGCTTCCCCTCAGGGGACAGGGGATACCACGAGCAGTACTTC. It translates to CASFPSGDRGYHEQYF.

For the CDR3, the DNA is TGTGCCAGCAGCTCACTAGCGGGAGTTAACGAGCAGTACTTC. Its protein is CASSSLAGVNEQYF. The chain recombines TRBV7-3 with TRBJ2-7; TRBD2 matches at 11 bases. The CDR3 consists of 14 residues. From germline, CDR1 is SGHTA and CDR2 FQGTGA. With V trimmed by 4 bases and J by 5 bases, 4 bases remained unmatched. Drawing the rest from reference TRBV7-3 and TRBJ2-7, the complete variable domain is GAGVSQTPSNKVTEKGKYVELRCDPISGHTALYWYRQSLGQGPEFLIYFQGTGAADDSGLPNDRFFAVRPEGSVSTLKIQRTERGDSAVYLCASSSLAGVNEQYFGPGTRLTVT.

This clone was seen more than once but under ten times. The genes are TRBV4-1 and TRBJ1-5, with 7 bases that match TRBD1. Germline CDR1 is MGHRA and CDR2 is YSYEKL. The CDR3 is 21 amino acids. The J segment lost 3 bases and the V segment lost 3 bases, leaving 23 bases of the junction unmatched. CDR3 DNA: TGCGCCAGCAGCCACGCCCTGTGGGGTTGGTCCGGGACAGCCGTCAATCAGCCCCAGCATTTT. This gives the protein CASSHALWGWSGTAVNQPQHF.

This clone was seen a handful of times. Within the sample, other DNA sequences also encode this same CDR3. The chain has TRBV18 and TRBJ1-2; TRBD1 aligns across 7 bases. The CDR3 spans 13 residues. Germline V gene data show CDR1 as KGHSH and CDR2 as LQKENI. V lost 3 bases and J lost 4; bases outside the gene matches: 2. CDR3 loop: CASSPDRTYGYTF. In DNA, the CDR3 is TGTGCCAGCTCACCGGACAGGACCTATGGCTACACCTTC.

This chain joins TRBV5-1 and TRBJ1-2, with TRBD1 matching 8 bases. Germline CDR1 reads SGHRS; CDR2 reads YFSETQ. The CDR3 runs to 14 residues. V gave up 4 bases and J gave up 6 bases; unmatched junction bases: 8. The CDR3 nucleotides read TGCGCCAGCAGCCCCCGACAGGGACAGGATGGCTACACCTTC. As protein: CASSPRQGQDGYTF.